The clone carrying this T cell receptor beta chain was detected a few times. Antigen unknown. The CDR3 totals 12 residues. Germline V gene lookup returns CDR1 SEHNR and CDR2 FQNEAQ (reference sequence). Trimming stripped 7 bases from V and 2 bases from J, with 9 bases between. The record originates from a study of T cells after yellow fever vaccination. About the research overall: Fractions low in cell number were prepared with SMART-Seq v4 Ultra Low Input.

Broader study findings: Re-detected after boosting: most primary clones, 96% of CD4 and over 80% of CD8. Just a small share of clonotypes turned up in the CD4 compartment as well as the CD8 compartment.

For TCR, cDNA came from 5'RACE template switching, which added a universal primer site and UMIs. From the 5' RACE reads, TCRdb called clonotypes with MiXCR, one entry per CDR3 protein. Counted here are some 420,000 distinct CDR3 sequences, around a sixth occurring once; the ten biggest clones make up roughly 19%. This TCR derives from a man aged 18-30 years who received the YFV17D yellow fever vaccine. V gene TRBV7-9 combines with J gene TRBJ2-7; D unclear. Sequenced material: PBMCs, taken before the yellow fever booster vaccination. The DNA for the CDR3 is TGTGCCAGCAATGCCAGCCCCTACGAGCAGTACTTC. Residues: CASNASPYEQYF.